The clone carrying this T cell receptor beta chain was observed a handful of times. CDR1 SGHRS and CDR2 YFSETQ come from the germline V gene. The CDR3 extends over 16 amino acids. The ends lost 1 base at V and 6 bases at J; junction bases unmatched: 10. Each mixed lymphocyte reaction held approximately 200,000 CFSE-labeled responders and approximately 200,000 irradiated violet-dye-labeled stimulators. Researchers sorted proliferating CFSE-low CD3+CD4+ and CD3+CD8+ responders once the reaction had finished. The repertoire was sequenced with immunoSEQ multiplex PCR; TCRdb's copy has only in-frame clones and lacks some. The data show roughly 18,000 clones, with roughly 40% seen just once and about 0.99% held by the top ten. The sample comes from a study of graft-versus-host responses after intestinal transplantation. Study information: Every transplant recipient was induced with anti-thymocyte globulin, then maintained on tacrolimus and steroids for about 3 years.

General study findings and limits: With peak circulating GvH clone levels came an association with early post-transplant HvG declines.

The sequenced sample was alloreactive CD4+ T cells from a mixed lymphocyte reaction culture, obtained before intestinal transplant. This sample's subset: CFSE-low proliferating T cells sorted from roughly six-day pre-transplant mixed lymphocyte reaction (GvH or HvG direction). The source of this sequence is a human patient who received an intestinal transplant. The rearrangement links TRBV5-1 to TRBJ2-3, with 8 bases fitting TRBD2. CDR3 nucleotides: TGCGCCAGCAGCTTGAGGGTTAGCGGGACATTGGATACGCAGTATTTT. Protein product: CASSLRVSGTLDTQYF.